The clone carrying this T cell receptor beta chain has at least ten counts. What it binds is not known. These data originate in a study of Graves' ophthalmopathy and Graves' hyperthyroidism. TCR beta CDR3 amplification used RNA transcripts. RT-PCR with HTBI primers came first, then second-round multiplex PCR. TCRdb reprocessed the multiplex PCR reads via MiXCR and lists one record per CDR3 protein. This sample has hundreds of thousands of distinct CDR3 sequences, with 20% to 25% found just once. Hyperthyroidism is called stable when no ophthalmopathy develops within 18 months of follow-up. Fresh peripheral blood (approximately 9.5 ml) yielded the PBMCs. Germline CDR1 and CDR2: MNHEY and SVGAGI. V lost 0 bases and J 3 bases, leaving 18 bases between the germline ends. The CDR3 is made up of 17 amino acids. Regarding the study as a whole: Ophthalmopathy progression cases were predicted by the model with approximately 71% sensitivity and approximately 74% specificity. Ophthalmopathy and stable hyperthyroidism were discriminated by a 13-signature model, with around 88% sensitivity and about 76% specificity.

The sample consisted of peripheral blood. The source of this sequence is a woman aged 18-35 years with stable Graves' hyperthyroidism. V gene TRBV6-5 combines with J gene TRBJ2-7; D uncertain. The CDR3 is CASSYSTRASYGYEQYF. CDR3 coding DNA: TGTGCCAGCAGTTACTCGACGCGCGCGTCTTACGGCTACGAGCAGTACTTC.